The source of this T cell receptor (beta chain) is a study of T-cell memory formation after mild COVID-19. Study at large: Among the donors, TCR clusters were largely specific to each donor. Findings and limits, study-wide: Some clones that responded turned up in pre-infection memory, which suggests that cross-reactive memory joined in. SARS-CoV-2 specificity was not confirmed for second-wave clones peaking on day 37. Whereas later expanders leaned CD4+, clones contracting day 15 to 85 showed a balanced CD4/CD8 makeup.

The sample holds a few counts of this clonotype. The antigen remains undetermined. The CDR3 is 15 amino acids. V lost 1 base, J lost 1 base, and 10 bases lay in between. Looked up from germline, CDR1 is SGDLS and CDR2 is YYNGEE. TCRdb redid the calling of the 5' RACE reads with MiXCR, one entry per CDR3 protein. The repertoire has about 180,000 distinct CDR3 sequences, less than 20% of them found once; the top ten carry roughly 3.9%. This receptor was identified in a man aged 18 to 35 who had mild COVID-19 (a few samples of this study predate the infection). Cell type and time point are not known. The sequencing sample was made of PBMCs or a T cell subset sorted from them (not recorded which). V is TRBV9 and J is TRBJ2-3; D gene ambiguous. This chain's CDR3 is CASSVSGSGTDTQYF. CDR3 DNA: TGTGCCAGCAGCGTAAGTGGGTCGGGCACAGATACGCAGTATTTT.